A single T cell receptor (beta chain) is shown here with its context. The sample belongs to a study of blood T cell repertoires in COVID-19. Generated by immunoSEQ multiplex PCR, the TCRdb table keeps only in-frame clones and is missing some. The top ten clones hold under 2.5% of a sample with about 220,000 clones, approximately 84% of them seen once. Input material: peripheral blood. This TCR derives from a man in his forties or fifties with active or convalescent COVID-19.

CDR3: CASSGGQGAGWEPQHF. The DNA for the CDR3 is TGTGCCAGCAGTGGGGGACAGGGGGCTGGTTGGGAGCCCCAGCATTTT. The V call is TRBV6-1, the J call TRBJ1-5, with 12 bases that match TRBD1. The CDR3 runs to 16 residues. J gave up 8 bases and V 4 bases, and 9 bases lay outside the gene matches. CDR1 and CDR2 from the germline V gene are MNHNS and SASEGT.